This TCR beta chain comes out of a study of a mutant IDH1 vaccine in newly diagnosed glioma. Using immunoSEQ multiplex PCR, the repertoire was profiled, and TCRdb retains in-frame clones only, with some absent. The top ten clones hold over 2% of a sample with about 52,000 clones, roughly nine tenths of them seen once. Time point: week 11, during vaccination. Vaccine doses each comprised 300 ug of mutant IDH1 20-mer peptide, with topical imiquimod. On this clone: What it recognizes is unknown.

Sequences were derived from PBMCs, sampled from a glioma patient whose treatment included an IDH1 peptide vaccine. This clonotype originated in a man aged 45 to 65 with glioma.

The CDR3 region is CASSQDFQGVGEKLFF. DNA for the CDR3: TGTGCCAGCAGCCAAGATTTTCAGGGGGTGGGGGAAAAACTGTTTTTT. The rearrangement uses TRBV4-2 and TRBJ1-4; 7 bases match TRBD1. CDR1 is LGHNA and CDR2 is YNFKEQ in the germline V gene. This CDR3 has 16 amino acids. Unmatched junction bases numbered 9, after V lost 0 bases and J lost 8 bases.